Presented here are 12 T cell receptor beta chains from one specimen sequenced in a study of blood T cell repertoires in COVID-19. TCRdb's table, derived via immunoSEQ multiplex PCR, lists solely in-frame clones and lacks some. The sample records 80,000 to 95,000 clones, 77% being singletons. The sample was peripheral blood. The receptors were sampled from a woman older than 75 with acute or convalescent COVID-19.

This clone has just one count. The chain uses TRBV6-5 and TRBJ2-7, with 7 bases that match TRBD2. Trimming removed 2 bases from V and 1 base from J; junction bases left unmatched: 5. Germline-derived CDR1 and CDR2 are MNHEY and SVGAGI. The CDR3 runs 15 residues. CDR3 DNA sequence: TGTGCCAGCAGTTACACCAGGGAGGGGTCCTACGAGCAGTACTTC. Translated: CASSYTREGSYEQYF.

This chain joins TRBV4-3 and TRBJ2-3; tentatively, D is TRBD2 (6 bases). Trimming removed 2 bases at V and 1 base at J, with 16 bases between. The germline CDR1 and CDR2 sequences are LGHNA and YSLEER. This CDR3 is built from 17 residues. CDR3 sequence reads: CASSQTHGGSGTDTQYF. DNA of the CDR3: TGCGCCAGCAGCCAAACCCACGGAGGGTCTGGCACAGATACGCAGTATTTT.

The rearrangement joins TRBV7-9 to TRBJ1-1, with 7 bases lining up with TRBD1. V lost 5 bases and J lost 4; bases outside the gene matches: 7. The CDR3 length is 14 residues. CDR1 and CDR2 (germline): SEHNR, FQNEAQ (reference sequence). Here the CDR3 reads CASSPRQGPTEAFF. CDR3 sequence (DNA): TGTGCCAGCAGCCCGCGACAGGGTCCCACTGAAGCTTTCTTT.

The chain is built from TRBV5-1 and TRBJ1-2; D unresolved. Germline CDR1 and CDR2: SGHRS and YFSETQ. The CDR3 is 12 residues long. The V end lost 6 bases, the J end lost 8 bases, and 14 bases lay between the germline ends. CDR3 residues: CASNFDSGGYTF. As DNA, the CDR3 is TGCGCCAGCAACTTTGACTCCGGAGGCTACACCTTC.

V is TRBV3-1 (or the pseudogene TRBV3-2) and J is TRBJ2-1; D perhaps matches TRBD1 (6 bases). Trimming cost V 0 bases and J 5 bases, with 20 bases left between them. This CDR3 region has 18 residues. Looked up from germline, CDR1 is LGHDT and CDR2 is YNNKEL (reference sequence). The chain's CDR3 is CASSQEVGTGLTHNEQFF. The CDR3 region has the DNA TGTGCCAGCAGCCAAGAGGTGGGAACAGGGCTGACTCACAATGAGCAGTTCTTC.

This clone was seen repeatedly, ten times or more. The V gene is TRBV5-4, the J gene TRBJ1-1, with TRBD1 matching 9 bases. Losses at the gene ends were 4 bases for V and 10 bases for J; bases not matched to a gene: 5. The V gene's germline CDR1 is SGHNT and CDR2 YYREEE (reference sequence). The CDR3 length is 12 residues. CDR3 sequence: CASSPPQGAAFF. CDR3 in DNA: TGTGCCAGCAGCCCCCCACAGGGGGCAGCTTTCTTT.

The rearrangement joins TRBV12-5 to TRBJ2-7, with a possible D match to TRBD1 (5 bases). Germline loops: CDR1 LGHNT, CDR2 FRNRAP. Trimming removed 6 bases at V and 4 bases at J, with 19 bases between. The CDR3 runs 15 residues. This CDR3 reads CASGPGSFTRYEQYF. CDR3 nucleotides: TGTGCTAGTGGGCCAGGGTCTTTTACTCGATACGAGCAGTACTTC. Filled out from reference TRBV12-5 and TRBJ2-7, the complete variable domain reads DARVTQTPRHKVTEMGQEVTMRCQPILGHNTVFWYRQTMMQGLELLAYFRNRAPLDDSGMPKDRFSAEMPDATLATLKIQPSEPRDSAVYFCASGPGSFTRYEQYFGPGTRLTVT.

The chain couples TRBV12-3 or TRBV12-4 to TRBJ1-2, with D unresolved. Deletions cut 0 bases from V and 4 bases from J, with 6 bases between. The CDR3 extends over 13 amino acids. In DNA form, the CDR3 reads TGTGCCAGCAGTTTAGCCCACAGCTATGGCTACACCTTC. This codes for CASSLAHSYGYTF.

The chain is built from TRBV6-2 or TRBV6-3 and TRBJ1-2; possible D gene TRBD1, 5 bases. There are 12 residues in the CDR3. The V end was cut by 0 bases, the J end by 8 bases, with 7 bases between. Germline V gene lookup returns CDR1 MNHEY and CDR2 SVGEGT. The CDR3 region is CASSYSDRGYTF. CDR3 DNA: TGTGCCAGCAGTTACTCTGACAGAGGCTACACCTTC.

This clone was found once. The rearrangement joins TRBV29-1 to TRBJ2-3; 13 nucleotides match TRBD2. Germline CDR1 reads SQVTM; CDR2 reads ANQGSEA. The J segment lost 6 bases and the V segment lost 7 bases, leaving 1 base of the junction unmatched. The CDR3 totals 12 residues. CDR3 amino acids: CSATSGGDTQYF. The CDR3 bases are TGCAGCGCGACTAGCGGGGGGGATACGCAGTATTTT.

The chain uses TRBV10-3 and TRBJ1-3; no firm D call. Per germline, CDR1 ENHRY and CDR2 SYGVKD. Trimming took off 6 bases at V and 8 bases at J, with 20 bases between the two ends. The CDR3 runs to 15 residues. CDR3 region: CAISPRSFERDTIYF. The CDR3 DNA reads as TGTGCCATCAGCCCCCGGAGTTTTGAGAGGGACACCATATATTTT.

The rearrangement joins TRBV9 to TRBJ1-2, with 9 nucleotides matching TRBD1. Germline CDR1 and CDR2: SGDLS and YYNGEE. CDR3 length: 15 amino acids. V shed 4 bases, J shed 0 bases, and the junction held 4 bases outside the gene matches. The CDR3 region has the DNA TGTGCCAGCAGCCGGGGACAGGGCTCTAACTATGGCTACACCTTC. It specifies CASSRGQGSNYGYTF. The complete variable domain, with remaining parts taken from reference TRBV9 and TRBJ1-2, reads DSGVTQTPKHLITATGQRVTLRCSPRSGDLSVYWYQQSLDQGLQFLIQYYNGEERAKGNILERFSAQQFPDLHSELNLSSLELGDSALYFCASSRGQGSNYGYTFGSGTRLTVV.